The clone carrying this T cell receptor (beta chain) was picked up one time. Time point specified: blood 2 weeks post-SBRT. Described treatment: 15 Gy SBRT to primary tumor, nephrectomy 4 weeks later. This entry belongs to a study of radiation and T cells in renal cell carcinoma. The CDR3 runs to 15 residues. V dropped 0 bases and J dropped 4; count of bases not matched to a gene: 4. Germline CDR1 SGDLS, CDR2 YYNGEE. This table comes from immunoSEQ multiplex PCR, and its TCRdb copy is limited to in-frame clones, with some not included. This sample carries 120,000 or so clones, more than 80% of them seen once, and the ten largest clones take under 2.5%.

This sequence joins TRBV9 and TRBJ2-1; 7 nucleotides match TRBD2. The sample consisted of blood, taken from a patient whose treatment included radiotherapy and nephrectomy. The sequence was obtained from a woman aged 60 to 75 with renal cell carcinoma. The CDR3 DNA reads as TGTGCCAGCAGCGTAGGTGGCGGGGGATACAATGAGCAGTTCTTC. Its translation: CASSVGGGGYNEQFF. The variable domain in full, completed from reference TRBV9 and TRBJ2-1, reads DSGVTQTPKHLITATGQRVTLRCSPRSGDLSVYWYQQSLDQGLQFLIQYYNGEERAKGNILERFSAQQFPDLHSELNLSSLELGDSALYFCASSVGGGGYNEQFFGPGTRLTVL.